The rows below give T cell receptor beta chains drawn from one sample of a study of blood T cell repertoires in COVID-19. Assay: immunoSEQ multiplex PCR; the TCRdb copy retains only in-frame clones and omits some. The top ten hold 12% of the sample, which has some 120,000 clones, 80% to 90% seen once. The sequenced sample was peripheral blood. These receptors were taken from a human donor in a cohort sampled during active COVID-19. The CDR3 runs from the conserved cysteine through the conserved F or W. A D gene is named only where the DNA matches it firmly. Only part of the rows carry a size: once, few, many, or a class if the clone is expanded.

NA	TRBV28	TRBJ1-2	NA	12	CASSTNRYGYTF	TGTGCCAGCAGTACAAACAGATATGGCTACACCTTC
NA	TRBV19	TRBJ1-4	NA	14	CATKDSRFNEKLFF	TGTGCCACCAAGGACAGCAGATTTAATGAAAAACTGTTTTTT
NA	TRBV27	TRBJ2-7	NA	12	CASGWQGGEQYF	TGTGCCAGCGGTTGGCAGGGAGGTGAGCAGTACTTC
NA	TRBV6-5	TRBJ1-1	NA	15	CASSYSGRIDTEAFF	TGTGCCAGCAGTTACTCCGGGAGAATCGACACTGAAGCTTTCTTT
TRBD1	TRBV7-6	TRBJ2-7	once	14	CASSLRTGEGEQYF	TGTGCCAGCAGCCTTCGGACAGGGGAGGGCGAGCAGTACTTC
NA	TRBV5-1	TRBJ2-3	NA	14	CASSLSSNTDTQYF	TGCGCCAGCAGCTTGAGCTCTAACACAGATACGCAGTATTTT
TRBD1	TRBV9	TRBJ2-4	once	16	CASSGGQGANVNIQYF	TGTGCCAGCAGCGGGGGTCAGGGGGCCAATGTAAACATTCAGTACTTC
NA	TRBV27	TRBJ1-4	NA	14	CASSSGRYNEKLFF	TGTGCCAGCAGCAGCGGACGGTATAATGAAAAACTGTTTTTT
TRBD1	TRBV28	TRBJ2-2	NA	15	CASAGQGSYTGELFF	TGTGCCAGCGCCGGACAGGGGAGTTACACCGGGGAGCTGTTTTTT
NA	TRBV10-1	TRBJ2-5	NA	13	CASSGTDQETQYF	TGCGCCAGCAGTGGGACAGACCAAGAGACCCAGTACTTC
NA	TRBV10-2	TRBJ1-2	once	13	CASGQQVYYGYTF	TGCGCCAGCGGACAACAGGTTTACTATGGCTACACCTTC
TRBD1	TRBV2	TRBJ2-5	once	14	CASRGTGVIVTQYF	TGTGCCAGCAGGGGGACAGGGGTGATAGTGACCCAGTACTTC
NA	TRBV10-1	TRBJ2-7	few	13	CASSEWTAGEQYF	TGCGCCAGCAGTGAGTGGACCGCGGGCGAGCAGTACTTC
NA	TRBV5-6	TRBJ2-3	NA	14	CASSLGRGRDTQYF	TGTGCCAGCAGCTTGGGTCGGGGGAGAGATACGCAGTATTTT
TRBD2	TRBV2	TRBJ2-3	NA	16	CASSGGSGASTDTQYF	TGTGCCAGCTCGGGGGGGAGCGGGGCTAGCACAGATACGCAGTATTTT
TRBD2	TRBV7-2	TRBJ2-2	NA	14	CASSPEGGNGELFF	TGTGCCAGCAGCCCCGAGGGAGGGAACGGGGAGCTGTTTTTT
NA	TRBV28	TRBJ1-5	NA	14	CASSSGNRNQPQHF	TGTGCCAGCAGTTCAGGAAATCGCAATCAGCCCCAGCATTTT
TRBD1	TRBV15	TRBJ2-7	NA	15	CATSRDLGQSYEQYF	TGTGCCACCAGCAGAGATCTGGGACAGTCCTACGAGCAGTACTTC
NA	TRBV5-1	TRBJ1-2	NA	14	CASSPGPGNYGYTF	TGCGCCAGCAGCCCTGGGCCGGGGAACTATGGCTACACCTTC
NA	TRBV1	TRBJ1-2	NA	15	CTSSTRQGGYYGYTF	TGCACCAGCAGCACCAGACAGGGTGGATACTATGGCTACACCTTC